One sample yielded the 20 T cell receptor beta chains listed below, sequenced in a study of beta chain features in type 1 diabetes. These TCRs' antigens remain unknown. Study-level points and caveats: Shorter TCRB CDR3s, moderately but significantly so, marked every one of the four CD4+ subsets in Type 1 diabetes patients.

Sequencing targeted expressed TCRB transcripts, as all isolated RNA had been reverse transcribed. Method: immunoSEQ multiplex PCR; TCRdb's copy keeps in-frame clones and lacks some. The sample records around 340,000 clones, around 9.7% being singletons. Sequenced material: central memory CD4+ T cells from blood. These receptor sequences come from a man aged 25-45 years with type 1 diabetes.

This clone was picked up a small number of times. J is TRBJ2-2 and V is TRBV30; 7 positions match TRBD2. Germline V CDR1 and CDR2: GTSNPN, SVGIG (reference sequence). The V segment lost 6 bases and the J segment 1 base; nucleotides outside the gene matches: 5. This CDR3 has 14 residues. The CDR3 sequence is CACWGGENTGELFF. The CDR3 region has the DNA TGTGCCTGTTGGGGAGGGGAGAACACCGGGGAGCTGTTTTTT.

This clone was counted between two and nine times. The chain recombines TRBV5-1 with TRBJ1-1; TRBD1 agrees at 9 bases. Germline CDR1 and CDR2: SGHRS and YFSETQ. There are 13 residues in the CDR3. The J segment lost 5 bases and the V segment lost 7 bases, leaving 6 bases of the junction unmatched. CDR3 loop: CASSGTGRTEAFF. DNA for the CDR3: TGCGCCAGCTCCGGGACAGGGCGGACTGAAGCTTTCTTT.

The chain combines TRBV5-6 with TRBJ1-5; 7 nucleotides agree with TRBD1. Germline V gene sequence: CDR1 SGHDT, CDR2 YYEEEE. The CDR3 length is 15 residues. The trim removed 4 bases at V and 3 bases at J, leaving 7 bases unmatched. The CDR3 region has the DNA TGTGCCAGCAGCCTGGGACAGATACTCAATCAGCCCCAGCATTTT. Translated, it gives CASSLGQILNQPQHF.

The V call is TRBV27, the J call TRBJ2-5, with TRBD1 identical over 8 bases. The tail of the sequence fits TRBJ2-7 better, so the J call may be wrong. Germline CDR1 and CDR2: MNHEY and SMNVEV (reference sequence). The CDR3 sequence is 15 residues long. The CDR3 here is CASSLSGTGLYEQYF. Here the CDR3 DNA reads TGTGCCAGCAGTTTATCTGGGACAGGTCTATACGAGCAGTACTTC.

Only a few counts were recorded for this clone. The chain links TRBV7-9 to TRBJ2-5; D might be TRBD1 (5 bases). In germline, CDR1 is SEHNR, CDR2 FQNEAQ (reference sequence). V was cut by 1 base and J by 0 bases, with 6 bases left in between. The CDR3 is 14 residues long. DNA of the CDR3: TGTGCCAGCAGCTTAGGGACACACCAAGAGACCCAGTACTTC. This codes for CASSLGTHQETQYF. Using reference TRBV7-9 and TRBJ2-5 for the parts outside the CDR3, the full variable domain is DTGVSQNPRHKITKRGQNVTFRCDPISEHNRLYWYRQTLGQGPEFLTYFQNEAQLEKSRLLSDRFSAERPKGSFSTLEIQRTEQGDSAMYLCASSLGTHQETQYFGPGTRLLVL.

The CDR3 region is CASSPGWDEQFF. The DNA of the CDR3 is TGTGCCAGCAGCCCCGGATGGGATGAGCAGTTCTTC. V gene TRBV7-2 combines with J gene TRBJ2-1; no reliable D call. CDR3 size: 12 residues. CDR1 is SGHTA and CDR2 is FQGNSA in the germline V gene. Trimming pared 5 bases from V and 8 bases from J, leaving 10 bases between.

The chain couples TRBV19 to TRBJ2-1, with 10 nucleotides matching TRBD2. Germline V gene lookup returns CDR1 LNHDA and CDR2 SQIVND (reference sequence). The CDR3 loop spans 14 amino acids. The V gene end was trimmed by 6 bases and the J gene end by 10 bases; junction bases not matched to a gene: 9. The CDR3 spells CASRRSGGAEEQFF. The CDR3 region has the DNA TGTGCCAGTAGAAGGAGCGGGGGGGCGGAGGAGCAGTTCTTC.

This clone was detected a few times. The rearrangement uses TRBV7-2 and TRBJ2-1, with TRBD2 matching 11 bases. The V gene's germline CDR1 is SGHTA and CDR2 FQGNSA. CDR3 length equals 15 residues. Trimming at V came to 8 bases and at J to 0 bases, leaving 3 bases not matched to a gene. CDR3 nucleotides: TGTGCCAGCCCGCTAGCGGGGGGCTCCTACAATGAGCAGTTCTTC. Amino acids: CASPLAGGSYNEQFF.

The sample holds a few counts of this clone. This rearrangement joins TRBV14 to TRBJ2-2; possible D gene TRBD2, 6 bases. The CDR3 length is 15 residues. Germline V gene data show CDR1 as SGHDN and CDR2 as FVKESK. The germline V and J ends were trimmed by 0 bases and 2 bases, with 7 bases remaining between them. The CDR3: CASSQERGNTGELFF. Here the CDR3 DNA reads TGTGCCAGCAGCCAAGAGCGGGGTAACACCGGGGAGCTGTTTTTT.

This clone was detected many times. This chain links TRBV7-8 with TRBJ1-1; D might be TRBD1 (5 bases). Germline V CDR1 and CDR2: SGHVS, FQNEAQ. Trimming removed 5 bases at V and 4 bases at J, with 11 bases between. The CDR3 is 13 residues long. The CDR3 loop is CASSPPRVTEAFF. DNA for the CDR3: TGTGCCAGCAGCCCCCCCAGGGTCACTGAAGCTTTCTTT. Complete variable domain (other parts from reference TRBV7-8 and TRBJ1-1): GAGVSQSPRYKVAKRGQDVALRCDPISGHVSLFWYQQALGQGPEFLTYFQNEAQLDKSGLPSDRFFAERPEGSVSTLKIQRTQQEDSAVYLCASSPPRVTEAFFGQGTRLTVV.

The sample holds one count of this clone. This chain uses TRBV6-5 with TRBJ2-2, with D perhaps assigned TRBD1 or TRBD2 (5 bases each). The CDR3 is 15 amino acids. Trimming left V 3 bases short and J 3 bases short, with 11 bases between. Germline CDR1 and CDR2: MNHEY and SVGAGI. The CDR3: CASSYGTVYTGELFF. The CDR3 DNA sequence: TGTGCCAGCAGTTATGGGACGGTTTACACCGGGGAGCTGTTTTTT.

V gene TRBV27 combines with J gene TRBJ2-7, with 11 nucleotides matching TRBD1. Germline-derived CDR1 and CDR2 are MNHEY and SMNVEV (reference sequence). The CDR3 contains 15 residues. Unmatched junction bases numbered 7, after V lost 5 bases and J lost 4 bases. The CDR3 DNA follows: TGTGCCAGCAGTAACCCGGACAGGGGGCGGTACGAGCAGTACTTC. Residues: CASSNPDRGRYEQYF.

V usage is TRBV6-5 and J usage is TRBJ2-3; D gene ambiguous. The CDR3 is 11 amino acids. V was trimmed by 6 bases and J by 5 bases, leaving 6 bases between them. Germline lookup yields CDR1 MNHEY and CDR2 SVGAGI. CDR3 nucleotide sequence: TGTGCCAGCAGAGCGAGAGATACGCAGTATTTT. This translates into CASRARDTQYF.

This clone showed up just a few times. Here the CDR3 DNA reads TGTGCCAGCAGCCCGGACCGAGCTAACTATGGCTACACCTTC. Its translation is CASSPDRANYGYTF. This chain uses TRBV7-2 with TRBJ1-2; no clear D. Deletions cut 5 bases from V and 0 bases from J, with 10 bases between. There are 14 residues in the CDR3. Germline V gene lookup returns CDR1 SGHTA and CDR2 FQGNSA.

The chain links TRBV5-1 to TRBJ1-4; tentatively, D is TRBD1 (6 bases). CDR1 is SGHRS and CDR2 is YFSETQ in the germline V gene. V was trimmed by 0 bases and J by 2 bases, leaving 14 bases between them. The CDR3 has 17 residues. The DNA of the CDR3 is TGCGCCAGCAGCTTGGCCCTACAGGGAACGACTAATGAAAAACTGTTTTTT. Translated: CASSLALQGTTNEKLFF. Variable domain in full (rest from reference TRBV5-1 and TRBJ1-4): KAGVTQTPRYLIKTRGQQVTLSCSPISGHRSVSWYQQTPGQGLQFLFEYFSETQRNKGNFPGRFSGRQFSNSRSEMNVSTLELGDSALYLCASSLALQGTTNEKLFFGSGTQLSVL.

The V and J genes are TRBV7-8 and TRBJ2-7; unclear D gene. The CDR3 contains 12 residues. In germline, CDR1 is SGHVS, CDR2 FQNEAQ. The V end lost 1 base, the J end lost 6 bases, and 7 bases lay between the germline ends. This CDR3 reads CASSLDGFEQYF. CDR3 sequence (DNA): TGTGCCAGCAGCTTAGACGGGTTCGAGCAGTACTTC.

This clone occurred a few times. The chain is built from TRBV5-1 and TRBJ1-1, with 8 bases fitting TRBD1. This CDR3 contains 15 residues. Unmatched junction bases numbered 5, after V lost 0 bases and J lost 4 bases. Germline V gives CDR1 SGHRS, CDR2 YFSETQ. This CDR3 reads CASSLASTGATEAFF. The CDR3 DNA sequence: TGCGCCAGCAGCTTGGCCTCGACAGGGGCCACTGAAGCTTTCTTT.

This clone has ten or more counts. The genes are TRBV7-2 and TRBJ2-3; 8 bases agree with TRBD2. This CDR3 is built from 16 residues. After removal of 1 base from V and 4 bases from J, the junction contained 7 bases not matched to a gene. Germline V gives CDR1 SGHTA, CDR2 FQGNSA. In DNA form, the CDR3 reads TGTGCCAGCAGCTTAGAAGGGTCGGGGGGGCCAGATACGCAGTATTTT. Its protein is CASSLEGSGGPDTQYF.

The chain employs TRBV28 and TRBJ2-1; 8 bases map to TRBD1. The trim removed 1 base at V and 11 bases at J, leaving 19 bases unmatched. Germline V lookup: CDR1 MDHEN, CDR2 SYDVKM. This CDR3 contains 18 residues. In nucleotides, the CDR3 is TGTGCCAGCAGTTTATTAGGTTCGGCAGGGGGCGTATTAGAACAGCAGTTCTTC. Its translation is CASSLLGSAGGVLEQQFF.

The J gene is TRBJ1-5, the V gene TRBV6-5, with 7 bases that match TRBD1. V dropped 2 bases and J dropped 7; count of bases not matched to a gene: 2. Per germline, CDR1 MNHEY and CDR2 SVGAGI. This CDR3 contains 13 residues. CDR3 in DNA: TGTGCCAGCAGTTACGACAGGGCACAGCCCCAGCATTTT. Its protein is CASSYDRAQPQHF.